These 6 T cell receptor beta chains share one sample of origin, sequenced in a study of T cells in Graves' hyperthyroidism and ophthalmopathy. The source material, RNA transcripts, was used to amplify TCR beta CDR3 regions. The HTBI primer set served for first-round RT-PCR of the TCR CDR3. TCRdb itself ran the multiplex PCR reads through MiXCR, one entry per CDR3 protein. The table shows under 500,000 distinct CDR3 sequences, with 11% to 15% occurring only once. Sample: blood. The source of these receptors is a man aged 45-60 years with Graves' ophthalmopathy.

This clonotype has a count of ten or more. The chain combines TRBV6-2 or TRBV6-3 with TRBJ2-1; 8 bases are a match to TRBD1. Germline V lookup: CDR1 MNHEY, CDR2 SVGEGT. With 6 bases clipped from V and 5 bases from J, the junction kept 3 bases outside the gene matches. The CDR3 spans 13 residues. The CDR3 loop is CASRQGVHNEQFF. The DNA of the CDR3 is TGTGCCAGCAGACAGGGGGTGCACAATGAGCAGTTCTTC.

This clonotype has a count of ten or more. This chain joins TRBV18 and TRBJ2-1; D ambiguous. Germline V CDR1 and CDR2: KGHSH, LQKENI. This CDR3 spans 13 amino acids. Deletions cut 3 bases from V and 4 bases from J, with 7 bases between. CDR3 DNA sequence: TGTGCCAGCTCACCCGACTTGTACAATGAGCAGTTCTTC. Its protein is CASSPDLYNEQFF.

There are many counts of this clonotype. The chain uses TRBV6-1 and TRBJ2-2; D might be TRBD1 (5 bases). Germline CDR1 is MNHNS and CDR2 is SASEGT. The CDR3 contains 15 residues. V was pared by 6 bases and J by 3 bases, with 14 bases between. The CDR3 region has the DNA TGTGCCAGCAGCAGGGAAGGGCTGGACACCGGGGAGCTGTTTTTT. Its translation is CASSREGLDTGELFF.

In regard to this clonotype: One junction end disagrees with the germline gene, perhaps due to a read error. The gene calls are TRBV5-1 and TRBJ2-3; 11 bases map to TRBD2. In germline, CDR1 is SGHRS, CDR2 YFSETQ. This CDR3 has 17 amino acids. Here the CDR3 DNA reads TGCGCCAGCAGCATCCCGGGACTAGCGGTTGGAACAGGTACGCAGTATTTT. Amino acids: CASSIPGLAVGTGTQYF.

This clonotype was seen at least ten times. This chain joins TRBV3-1 and TRBJ2-7; 9 bases match TRBD2. The CDR3 contains 16 residues. Germline CDR1 and CDR2: LGHDT and YNNKEL (reference sequence). Germline trimming cut 0 bases from V and 1 base from J; bases unmatched to any gene: 4. The CDR3: CASSQDVAGVSYEQYF. The CDR3 DNA reads TGTGCCAGCAGCCAAGATGTAGCGGGAGTTTCCTACGAGCAGTACTTC.

This clonotype was picked up many times. V is TRBV5-1 and J is TRBJ2-5, with 9 bases aligning to TRBD2. This CDR3 region has 15 residues. Germline CDR1 is SGHRS and CDR2 is YFSETQ. J gave up 3 bases and V 2 bases, and 5 bases lay outside the gene matches. CDR3 nucleotides: TGCGCCAGCAGCTTCATTCCTAGCGGGAAAGAGACCCAGTACTTC. Its translation: CASSFIPSGKETQYF.